These T cell receptor beta chains were read from a single sample in a study of monozygotic twins with cystic fibrosis. Sequencing was performed with immunoSEQ multiplex PCR; in TCRdb, only in-frame clones are kept and a portion is missing. Seen here are around 20,000 clones, 80% to 90% observed once, and the top ten hold approximately 1.3%. The specimen was blood. These receptors originate from a woman aged 30 to 39 with cystic fibrosis. Both conserved end residues are part of each CDR3. A D gene is named only where the DNA matches it firmly. Expanded clones are given a class, and other clones once, few, many or no size at all.

V gene,clone size,D gene,J gene,CDR3 DNA,CDR3 protein
TRBV6-4,-,-,TRBJ1-2,TGTGCCAGCAAAGGGTGGGGGCCAAACTATGGCTACACCTTC,CASKGWGPNYGYTF
TRBV5-1,-,-,TRBJ2-3,TGCGCCAGCAGCCCCGGACAGAGTTTTATCACAGATACGCAGTATTTT,CASSPGQSFITDTQYF
TRBV5-5,-,-,TRBJ2-3,TGTGCCAGCCGACAGTCCGGGACCTCAGGCGATACGCAGTATTTT,CASRQSGTSGDTQYF
TRBV5-1,once,TRBD1,TRBJ2-2,TGCGCCAGCAGCTTGGCTTGGACAGGGCACACCGGGGAGCTGTTTTTT,CASSLAWTGHTGELFF
TRBV7-8,-,-,TRBJ1-1,TGTGCCAGCAGCTTAGTTTTGCGATCTGAAGCTTTCTTT,CASSLVLRSEAFF
TRBV6-6,-,-,TRBJ2-6,TGTGCCAGCACCCCCCATGGGTCTGGGGCCAACGTCCTGACTTTC,CASTPHGSGANVLTF
TRBV29-1,once,-,TRBJ1-1,TGCAGCGTTGCGGTCATGAACACTGAAGCTTTCTTT,CSVAVMNTEAFF
TRBV2,-,TRBD1,TRBJ1-2,TGTGCCAGCAGCCTCTCGACAGGGAGCTATGGCTACACCTTC,CASSLSTGSYGYTF
TRBV5-1,-,TRBD2,TRBJ2-3,TGCGCCAGCAGCTTATGGACTAGCGGTAGCACAGATACGCAGTATTTT,CASSLWTSGSTDTQYF
TRBV6-5,-,-,TRBJ2-7,TGTGCCAGCAGTTACTATGCGGGTAGCTCCTACGAGCAGTACTTC,CASSYYAGSSYEQYF
TRBV19,once,-,TRBJ2-7,TGTGCCAGTAGTATAAGACCGGGTCTCTACGAGCAGTACTTC,CASSIRPGLYEQYF
TRBV9,-,TRBD1,TRBJ1-5,TGTGCCAGCAGCCCAGGACAGGGTCATCAGCCCCAGCATTTT,CASSPGQGHQPQHF